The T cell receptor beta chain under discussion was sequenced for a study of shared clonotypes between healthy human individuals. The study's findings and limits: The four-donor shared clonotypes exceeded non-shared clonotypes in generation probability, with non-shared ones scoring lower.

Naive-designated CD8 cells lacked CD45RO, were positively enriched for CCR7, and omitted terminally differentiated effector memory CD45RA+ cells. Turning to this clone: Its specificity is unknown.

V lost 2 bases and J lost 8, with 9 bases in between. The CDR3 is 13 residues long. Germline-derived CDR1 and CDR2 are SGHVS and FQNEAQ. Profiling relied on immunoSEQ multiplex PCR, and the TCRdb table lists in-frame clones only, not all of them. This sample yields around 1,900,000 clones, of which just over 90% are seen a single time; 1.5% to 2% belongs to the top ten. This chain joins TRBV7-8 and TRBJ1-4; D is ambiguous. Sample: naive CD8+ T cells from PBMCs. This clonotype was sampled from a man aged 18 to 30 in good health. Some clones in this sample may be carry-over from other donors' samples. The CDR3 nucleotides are TGTGCCAGCAGCTTACATGGGAGGGAAAAACTGTTTTTT. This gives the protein CASSLHGREKLFF.